The T cell receptor (beta chain) under discussion was sequenced for a study of shared clonotypes between healthy human individuals. Overall study: A few men and a couple of women, aged 18 to 49, were donors.

The V gene lost 4 bases and the J gene lost 8 bases, with 8 bases spanning the gap. The CDR3 is 11 residues long. Per the germline V gene, CDR1 is MDHEN and CDR2 is SYDVKM. As regards this clone: What it binds is unknown.

It was about 210 ng DNA, 25,000 to 35,000 T cell genomes, that sorted-subset replicate PCRs used. In the authors' methods: Junction-only sequences without quality scores were provided by ImmunoSEQ, so filtering was different. Some clones are missing from TCRdb's copy, which holds only in-frame ones; the method was immunoSEQ multiplex PCR. D and trimming were read from the DNA, whereas the V and J calls and clone size are those reported in that table. There are some 95,000 clones in the sample; 67% occur only once, and roughly 40% lies in the top ten. Notes on the study in general: Four donors had about 5% of their naive CD4 clonotypes in common.

This receptor was obtained from a man younger than 40 in good health. The sequencing input was memory CD8+ T cells sorted from blood. Subset defined: CD45RO+ cells pooled with CCR7-negative TemRA cells. This rearrangement joins TRBV28 to TRBJ1-2; D is uncertain. CDR3 sequence (DNA): TGTGCCAGCAGTTCCCGGTGGGGCTACACCTTC. Protein: CASSSRWGYTF.